This record concerns one T cell receptor (beta chain) sequence. Its specificity is unknown. This record belongs to a study of pediatric ulcerative colitis. About the research overall: Disease was pancolitis in over 5 and left-sided in two, histology-confirmed. General study findings and limits: Compared with controls, ulcerative colitis showed greater blood-rectum clone sharing. In rectum, acute severe colitis had expanded clones and less diversity.

This CDR3 is 16 amino acids long. V lost 4 bases, J lost 4 bases, and 20 bases lay in between. Per the germline V gene, CDR1 is SGDLS and CDR2 is YYNGEE. Each sample received Survey-level depth of up to 500,000 reads. Method: immunoSEQ multiplex PCR; TCRdb's copy keeps in-frame clones and lacks some. The sample holds approximately 18,000 clones; roughly 74% are singletons and the top ten take around 7%. One to two pinch biopsies were taken from the rectum during colonoscopy. Material for sequencing was gut tissue. The origin of this receptor is a boy aged 5-17 years with moderate ulcerative colitis. The genes are TRBV9 and TRBJ1-1; D may be TRBD1 (5 bases). CDR3 amino acids: CASSPTTGVQVTEAFF. DNA of the CDR3: TGTGCCAGCAGCCCGACGACGGGCGTACAGGTCACTGAAGCTTTCTTT.